Following are 20 T cell receptor beta chains from one sample sequenced in a study of blood T cell repertoires in COVID-19. The repertoire was sequenced with immunoSEQ multiplex PCR; TCRdb's copy has only in-frame clones and lacks some. The sample consists of about 460,000 clones, 70% to 90% of them appearing once. Sequenced sample: PBMCs or T cells enriched from blood (not recorded which). These receptors were collected from a woman in her sixties who had recovered from COVID-19.

The gene calls are TRBV4-1 and TRBJ2-3, with TRBD2 matching over 11 bases. This CDR3 is 15 amino acids long. Germline CDR1 MGHRA, CDR2 YSYEKL. Trimming took 1 base from V and 11 from J; bases not matched to a gene: 8. The CDR3 region has the DNA TGCGCCAGCAGCCAAGCTAGCGGGGGGCCGGGGAGGCAGTATTTT. Translation: CASSQASGGPGRQYF.

This clone was counted a few times. The chain couples TRBV29-1 to TRBJ1-2, with 8 nucleotides matching TRBD1. Germline V gives CDR1 SQVTM, CDR2 ANQGSEA. The junction had 4 bases not matched to a gene; V was cut back by 3 bases and J by 4 bases. The CDR3 is 13 residues long. This chain's CDR3 is CSVDRGLPYGYTF. DNA for the CDR3: TGCAGCGTTGACAGGGGGCTTCCCTATGGCTACACCTTC.

The chain carries TRBV18 and TRBJ2-1; D might be TRBD1 (5 bases). This CDR3 is 14 amino acids long. In germline, CDR1 is KGHSH, CDR2 LQKENI. V dropped 2 bases and J dropped 5 bases, with 10 bases sitting between them. The CDR3 DNA is TGTGCCAGCTCACCAGGCAGGGATAACAATGAGCAGTTCTTC. It specifies CASSPGRDNNEQFF.

The chain joins TRBV5-1 to TRBJ2-7; 10 bases line up with TRBD1. Per the germline V gene, CDR1 is SGHRS and CDR2 is YFSETQ. CDR3 length: 18 amino acids. After removal of 3 bases from V and 5 bases from J, the junction contained 17 bases not matched to a gene. CDR3 sequence (DNA): TGCGCCAGCAGCTCAGGAAACCTCGGGACAGGGGCCCGGGACGAGCAGTACTTC. Its translation is CASSSGNLGTGARDEQYF.

This clone was counted only a few times. CDR3 nucleotides: TGTGCCAGCGTCCGGGGTCCGAACACCGGGGAGCTGTTTTTT. The encoded protein is CASVRGPNTGELFF. The chain links TRBV28 to TRBJ2-2; weak D call: TRBD2 (5 bases). Germline V gene data show CDR1 as MDHEN and CDR2 as SYDVKM. Trimming removed 8 bases from V and 0 bases from J, with 10 bases in between. The CDR3 spans 14 residues.

The chain combines TRBV21-1 with TRBJ2-2; the table's D gene call, TRBD2, was not cross checked with the DNA. TRBV21-1 is termed a pseudogene. This CDR3 comprises 19 residues. This chain's CDR3 is CASSKERETSSGNTGELFF. The CDR3 nucleotides are TGTGCCAGCAGCAAAGAGCGGGAGACCTCGTCGGGGAACACCGGGGAGCTGTTTTTT.

The chain uses TRBV6-6 and TRBJ1-5; D perhaps matches TRBD1 (5 bases). The CDR3 spans 14 residues. V was pared by 0 bases and J by 10 bases, with 13 bases between. Germline CDR1 MNHNY, CDR2 SVGAGI (reference sequence). CDR3 nucleotide sequence: TGTGCCAGCAGTTACTCGTTAGGGGAGGGACCCCAGCATTTT. Encoded protein: CASSYSLGEGPQHF.

This sequence joins TRBV3-1 (or the pseudogene TRBV3-2) and TRBJ2-7, with D hard to call. Per germline, CDR1 LGHDT and CDR2 YNNKEL (reference sequence). V lost 4 bases and J lost 5, with 9 bases in between. The CDR3 loop spans 12 amino acids. CDR3 in DNA: TGTGCCAGCAGCCCTACAGATAACGAGCAGTACTTC. It codes for CASSPTDNEQYF.

CDR3 coding DNA: TGTGCCAGCTCACCACAAGGGAGCGCCTACAATGAGCAGTTCTTC. This codes for CASSPQGSAYNEQFF. The chain has TRBV18 and TRBJ2-1, with D maybe TRBD2 (5 bases). Trimming took 1 base from V and 2 from J, leaving 9 bases between them. The CDR3 extends over 15 amino acids. From germline, CDR1 is KGHSH and CDR2 LQKENI.

The chain combines TRBV27 with TRBJ1-6; 8 bases fit TRBD1. The ends lost 5 bases at V and 10 bases at J; junction bases unmatched: 13. The CDR3 sequence is 16 residues long. CDR1 MNHEY and CDR2 SMNVEV come from the germline V gene (reference sequence). The CDR3 protein is CASSPPPTGGRSPLHF. The CDR3 coding sequence is TGTGCCAGCAGTCCTCCCCCCACAGGGGGACGATCACCCCTCCACTTT.

V is TRBV5-4 and J is TRBJ2-7; maybe TRBD1 (6 bases). The CDR3 is 13 amino acids. In germline, CDR1 is SGHNT, CDR2 YYREEE (reference sequence). Trimming cost V 1 base and J 1 base, with 6 bases left between them. This CDR3 reads CASSLTGSYEQYV. Written as DNA, the CDR3 is TGTGCCAGCAGCTTGACAGGGTCCTACGAGCAGTACGTC.

This clone has just one count. The rearrangement links TRBV19 to TRBJ2-2, with 13 nucleotides matching TRBD2. With 4 bases clipped from V and 4 bases from J, the junction kept 3 bases outside the gene matches. The germline V gene has CDR1 LNHDA and CDR2 SQIVND (reference sequence). The CDR3 totals 16 residues. The CDR3 here is CASSRLAGGFTGELFF. CDR3 DNA: TGTGCCAGTAGTAGACTAGCGGGGGGATTCACCGGGGAGCTGTTTTTT.

This clone has a single count. V usage is TRBV2 and J usage is TRBJ2-3; 7 nucleotides agree with TRBD2. From germline, CDR1 is SNHLY and CDR2 FYNNEI. The CDR3 contains 15 residues. The trim removed 4 bases at V and 0 bases at J, leaving 4 bases unmatched. CDR3 sequence: CASSGLAGSTDTQYF. CDR3 DNA sequence: TGTGCCAGCAGTGGACTAGCTGGTAGCACAGATACGCAGTATTTT.

The chain combines TRBV7-9 with TRBJ1-1; TRBD1 matches at 7 bases. With V trimmed by 5 bases and J by 1 base, 7 bases remained unmatched. From germline, CDR1 is SEHNR and CDR2 FQNEAQ (reference sequence). CDR3 length: 15 amino acids. CDR3 residues: CASSAKTGSNTEAFF. CDR3 coding DNA: TGTGCCAGCAGCGCAAAGACAGGGTCGAACACTGAAGCTTTCTTT.

The CDR3 here is CASSYHGGDEQYF. The CDR3 DNA reads TGTGCCAGCAGCTACCATGGCGGGGACGAGCAGTACTTC. The gene calls are TRBV11-2 and TRBJ2-7; D perhaps matches TRBD2 (6 bases). V shed 4 bases and J shed 5 bases, with 12 bases lying between them. CDR1 is SGHAT and CDR2 is FQNNGV in the germline V gene. The length of the CDR3 is 13 residues. Combining the CDR3 with reference TRBV11-2 and TRBJ2-7 gives the whole variable domain EAGVAQSPRYKIIEKRQSVAFWCNPISGHATLYWYQQILGQGPKLLIQFQNNGVVDDSQLPKDRFSAERLKGVDSTLKIQPAKLEDSAVYLCASSYHGGDEQYFGPGTRLTVT.

The chain combines TRBV24-1 with TRBJ2-3, with 7 bases aligning to TRBD1. Trimming at V came to 2 bases and at J to 3 bases, leaving 7 bases not matched to a gene. Germline V gene data show CDR1 as KGHDR and CDR2 as SFDVKD. This CDR3 comprises 16 residues. Here the CDR3 DNA reads TGTGCCACCAGTGATTCGACAGGGAAATGGACAGATACGCAGTATTTT. Translation gives CATSDSTGKWTDTQYF.

This clone has only a few counts. V gene TRBV5-1 combines with J gene TRBJ1-2, with D tentatively TRBD1 (6 bases). This CDR3 region has 14 residues. Germline-derived CDR1 and CDR2 are SGHRS and YFSETQ. The germline V and J ends were trimmed by 1 base and 2 bases, with 9 bases remaining between them. This CDR3 reads CASSLMDRNYGYTF. For the CDR3, the DNA is TGCGCCAGCAGCTTGATGGACAGAAACTATGGCTACACCTTC.

In DNA, the CDR3 is TGTGCCAGCGGCCGCGGCGGGGGTATCGAGACCCAGTACTTC. Amino acid sequence: CASGRGGGIETQYF. The chain has TRBV2 and TRBJ2-5; the match to TRBD2 covers 7 bases. J was trimmed by 5 bases and V by 8 bases; bases with no gene match: 11. CDR3 length equals 14 residues. Germline V gene data show CDR1 as SNHLY and CDR2 as FYNNEI.

A few counts support this clone. CDR3 residues: CATSRDQLANEQYV. Written as DNA, the CDR3 is TGTGCCACCAGCAGAGATCAACTAGCGAACGAGCAGTACGTC. V is TRBV15 and J is TRBJ2-7; 7 nucleotides match TRBD2. Germline CDR1 reads LNHNV; CDR2 reads YYDKDF (reference sequence). The CDR3 runs to 14 residues. V shed 0 bases, J shed 5 bases, and the junction held 4 bases outside the gene matches.

This clone has a single count. The rearrangement links TRBV19 to TRBJ2-1; D is possibly TRBD1 (5 bases). Trimming took off 1 base at V and 5 bases at J, with 12 bases between the two ends. Germline lookup yields CDR1 LNHDA and CDR2 SQIVND (reference sequence). The CDR3 loop spans 15 amino acids. CDR3 in DNA: TGTGCCAGTAGTATAGTTTTAAAGGGGAACAATGAGCAGTTCTTC. It translates to CASSIVLKGNNEQFF.